Following are 26 T cell receptor beta chains from one sample sequenced in a study of blood T cell repertoires in COVID-19. TCRdb's copy holds only in-frame clones and misses some; the assay was immunoSEQ multiplex PCR. Of 450,000 or so clones in the sample, 80% to 90% were seen once. Specimen: peripheral blood. Source of these receptors: a man aged 18 to 35 with COVID-19, enrolled during active disease.

The chain employs TRBV13 and TRBJ2-3; D is unresolved. Germline V lookup: CDR1 PRHDT, CDR2 FYEKMQ (reference sequence). V lost 5 bases, J lost 3 bases, and 18 bases lay in between. CDR3 length equals 16 residues. Written as DNA, the CDR3 is TGTGCCAGCAGCGCCACAATCCGTCATTGGACAGATACGCAGTATTTT. This gives the protein CASSATIRHWTDTQYF. Full variable domain (rest looked up from reference TRBV13 and TRBJ2-3): AAGVIQSPRHLIKEKRETATLKCYPIPRHDTVYWYQQGPGQDPQFLISFYEKMQSDKGSIPDRFSAQQFSDYHSELNMSSLELGDSALYFCASSATIRHWTDTQYFGPGTRLTVL.

This rearrangement joins TRBV30 to TRBJ2-2; D not certain. This CDR3 contains 13 residues. Trimming stripped 1 base from V and 4 bases from J, with 7 bases between. From germline, CDR1 is GTSNPN and CDR2 SVGIG (reference sequence). The CDR3 sequence is CAWSGSSTGELFF. The CDR3 bases are TGTGCCTGGAGTGGTAGTAGCACCGGGGAGCTGTTTTTT.

V gene TRBV30 combines with J gene TRBJ2-6; TRBD1 might be the D (5 bases). Trimming cost V 5 bases and J 0 bases, with 17 bases left between them. This CDR3 is built from 17 residues. The germline gives CDR1 GTSNPN, CDR2 SVGIG (reference sequence). The CDR3 loop is CAWAGGAWSSGANVLTF. The DNA for the CDR3 is TGTGCCTGGGCCGGTGGGGCCTGGAGCTCTGGGGCCAACGTCCTGACTTTC.

V usage is TRBV7-3 and J usage is TRBJ1-2, with D unresolved. The length of the CDR3 is 11 residues. V lost 5 bases and J lost 13, with 14 bases in between. Per germline, CDR1 SGHTA and CDR2 FQGTGA. As DNA, the CDR3 is TGTGCCAGCAGCCCCACAGATGCCTGCACCTTC. Its protein is CASSPTDACTF. Using reference TRBV7-3 and TRBJ1-2 for the parts outside the CDR3, the full variable domain is GAGVSQTPSNKVTEKGKYVELRCDPISGHTALYWYRQSLGQGPEFLIYFQGTGAADDSGLPNDRFFAVRPEGSVSTLKIQRTERGDSAVYLCASSPTDACTFGSGTRLTVV.

This chain joins TRBV5-5 and TRBJ2-6, with D uncertain. Germline assignment: CDR1 SGHKS and CDR2 YYEKEE (reference sequence). V was clipped by 3 bases and J by 0 bases, with 7 bases between them. CDR3 length equals 15 residues. The CDR3 DNA follows: TGTGCCAGCAGCTCCTCAGGCTCTGGGGCCAACGTCCTGACTTTC. It translates to CASSSSGSGANVLTF.

Only one count was recorded for this clone. V is TRBV14 and J is TRBJ2-6, with 10 bases aligning to TRBD1. In germline, CDR1 is SGHDN, CDR2 FVKESK. J lost 0 bases, V lost 5 bases, and 7 bases had no gene match. The CDR3 consists of 18 residues. The DNA for the CDR3 is TGTGCCAGCAGCTCCCGGGACAGGGGATTCTCTGGGGCCAACGTCCTGACTTTC. Its protein product is CASSSRDRGFSGANVLTF. Supplemented by reference TRBV14 and TRBJ2-6, the full variable domain reads EAGVTQFPSHSVIEKGQTVTLRCDPISGHDNLYWYRRVMGKEIKFLLHFVKESKQDESGMPNNRFLAERTGGTYSTLKVQPAELEDSGVYFCASSSRDRGFSGANVLTFGAGSRLTVL.

This clone appeared a few times. The chain employs TRBV5-4 and TRBJ1-3; TRBD1 aligns across 7 bases. The CDR3 loop spans 15 amino acids. V lost 0 bases to trimming and J lost 4 bases; unmatched junction nucleotides: 4. CDR1 and CDR2 (germline): SGHNT, YYREEE (reference sequence). The CDR3 DNA reads TGTGCCAGCAGCTTGGAGGGGGCGCGGGGAAACACCATATATTTT. Protein: CASSLEGARGNTIYF.

The rearrangement joins TRBV7-9 to TRBJ1-2, with 7 bases aligning to TRBD1. V lost 5 bases to trimming and J lost 4 bases; unmatched junction nucleotides: 7. Germline V CDR1 and CDR2: SEHNR, FQNEAQ (reference sequence). The CDR3 has 14 residues. The CDR3 is CASSPTTGAYGYTF. The CDR3 DNA sequence: TGTGCCAGCAGCCCGACTACAGGGGCCTATGGCTACACCTTC.

This CDR3 is CASRGHHSNTEAFF. For the CDR3, the DNA is TGTGCCAGCAGGGGACACCACTCAAACACTGAAGCTTTCTTT. This chain connects TRBV27 to TRBJ1-1, with D perhaps TRBD1 (6 bases). Germline CDR1 and CDR2: MNHEY and SMNVEV (reference sequence). Between the trimmed V and J ends, which lost 6 bases and 2 bases, there was a span of 13 bases. CDR3 length: 14 residues.

The chain carries TRBV13 and TRBJ2-7; D is perhaps TRBD1 (6 bases). The germline V and J ends were trimmed by 5 bases and 0 bases, with 17 bases remaining between them. This CDR3 is built from 16 residues. Germline CDR1 PRHDT, CDR2 FYEKMQ (reference sequence). CDR3 region: CASSGKITGSSYEQYF. The CDR3 DNA reads TGTGCCAGCAGCGGAAAAATAACAGGGAGCTCCTACGAGCAGTACTTC.

The CDR3 DNA reads as TGTGCCAGTGGGGACAGGGCCAGCACAGATACGCAGTATTTT. As protein: CASGDRASTDTQYF. The chain is built from TRBV19 and TRBJ2-3; 9 bases map to TRBD1. The junction had 3 bases not matched to a gene; V was cut back by 8 bases and J by 0 bases. Germline lookup yields CDR1 LNHDA and CDR2 SQIVND (reference sequence). The CDR3 spans 14 residues.

This chain joins TRBV7-6 and TRBJ2-3; D is ambiguous. Trimming shortened V by 4 bases and J by 4 bases, and 6 bases separated the two germline ends. The CDR3 consists of 12 residues. Germline values: CDR1 SGHVS, CDR2 FNYEAQ. Written as DNA, the CDR3 is TGTGCCAGCAGCTCATTGTCAGATACGCAGTATTTT. This codes for CASSSLSDTQYF.

This clone was recorded once. This chain uses TRBV18 with TRBJ1-2, with 10 bases fitting TRBD1. The CDR3 totals 15 residues. V dropped 5 bases and J dropped 4; count of bases not matched to a gene: 7. Germline CDR1 and CDR2: KGHSH and LQKENI. In DNA, the CDR3 is TGTGCCAGCTCAACGCGACAGGGGGCAGGCTATGGCTACACCTTC. It codes for CASSTRQGAGYGYTF.

The genes are TRBV6-5 and TRBJ2-3; 7 nucleotides match TRBD1. This CDR3 has 15 residues. Trimming at V came to 10 bases and at J to 0 bases, leaving 10 bases not matched to a gene. CDR1 and CDR2 (germline): MNHEY, SVGAGI. The CDR3 sequence: CAIGTAPYSTDTQYF. CDR3 nucleotide sequence: TGTGCCATCGGGACAGCCCCCTATAGCACAGATACGCAGTATTTT.

The gene calls are TRBV6-5 and TRBJ1-4; TRBD1 is a possible D gene (6 bases). The germline V and J ends were trimmed by 6 bases and 0 bases, with 11 bases remaining between them. CDR1 is MNHEY and CDR2 is SVGAGI in the germline V gene. The CDR3 is 15 residues long. The DNA of the CDR3 is TGTGCCAGCAGACAAGACAGGACAACTAATGAAAAACTGTTTTTT. Translating it yields CASRQDRTTNEKLFF.

This clone came up once. In the same sample, other DNA sequences code for this CDR3. The CDR3 nucleotides read TGTGCCAGCAGCTTAACACAGGGCTACGAGCAGTACTTC. Residues: CASSLTQGYEQYF. The chain employs TRBV7-9 and TRBJ2-7, with D perhaps matching TRBD1 (6 bases). This CDR3 has 13 amino acids. Trimming took off 2 bases at V and 3 bases at J, with 8 bases between the two ends. Germline assignment: CDR1 SEHNR and CDR2 FQNEAQ (reference sequence). Supplemented by reference TRBV7-9 and TRBJ2-7, the full variable domain reads DTGVSQNPRHKITKRGQNVTFRCDPISEHNRLYWYRQTLGQGPEFLTYFQNEAQLEKSRLLSDRFSAERPKGSFSTLEIQRTEQGDSAMYLCASSLTQGYEQYFGPGTRLTVT.

The chain carries TRBV5-1 and TRBJ2-2; possible D gene TRBD1, 5 bases. Germline CDR1 SGHRS, CDR2 YFSETQ. The CDR3 is 15 residues long. With 4 bases removed from V and 7 bases from J, the gap between germline ends came to 17 bases. The CDR3 reads CASSAQDGAGGELFF. The CDR3 region has the DNA TGCGCCAGCAGCGCTCAGGATGGGGCCGGCGGGGAGCTGTTTTTT.

The V call is TRBV19, the J call TRBJ1-1; TRBD1 aligns across 7 bases. Germline-derived CDR1 and CDR2 are LNHDA and SQIVND (reference sequence). The CDR3 loop spans 13 amino acids. J lost 1 base, V lost 7 bases, and 3 bases had no gene match. The CDR3 sequence: CASIQGRNTEAFF. The CDR3 DNA reads as TGTGCCAGTATACAGGGGAGGAACACTGAAGCTTTCTTT.

The V gene is TRBV27, the J gene TRBJ2-7, with D tentatively TRBD1 (6 bases). Trimming cost V 1 base and J 4 bases, with 8 bases left between them. Germline assignment: CDR1 MNHEY and CDR2 SMNVEV (reference sequence). The CDR3 contains 13 residues. CDR3 DNA sequence: TGTGCCAGCAGTTTATATACAGGGTACGAGCAGTACTTC. Its protein product is CASSLYTGYEQYF.

This chain connects TRBV11-2 to TRBJ1-1; no firm D call. This CDR3 contains 13 residues. Trimming shortened V by 4 bases and J by 5 bases, and 11 bases separated the two germline ends. Germline CDR1 reads SGHAT; CDR2 reads FQNNGV. CDR3: CASSYQRGTEAFF. Here the CDR3 DNA reads TGTGCCAGCAGCTATCAGCGAGGTACTGAAGCTTTCTTT. Full variable domain (remainder filled in from reference TRBV11-2 and TRBJ1-1): EAGVAQSPRYKIIEKRQSVAFWCNPISGHATLYWYQQILGQGPKLLIQFQNNGVVDDSQLPKDRFSAERLKGVDSTLKIQPAKLEDSAVYLCASSYQRGTEAFFGQGTRLTVV.

The chain joins TRBV6-6 to TRBJ2-5; 16 bases align to TRBD2. This CDR3 spans 16 amino acids. Per the germline V gene, CDR1 is MNHNY and CDR2 is SVGAGI (reference sequence). V lost 6 bases to trimming and J lost 9 bases; unmatched junction nucleotides: 10. Here the CDR3 reads CASSPPGLAGGPAQYF. The CDR3 DNA reads TGTGCCAGCAGCCCTCCGGGACTAGCGGGGGGGCCAGCCCAGTACTTC.

The V call is TRBV9, the J call TRBJ2-5; 9 positions match TRBD2. The CDR3 extends over 16 amino acids. Trimming at V came to 0 bases and at J to 2 bases, leaving 5 bases not matched to a gene. The germline V gene has CDR1 SGDLS and CDR2 YYNGEE. For the CDR3, the DNA is TGTGCCAGCAGCGTAGGTCTAGCGGGGCCTCAAGAGACCCAGTACTTC. It codes for CASSVGLAGPQETQYF.

The rearrangement uses TRBV11-2 and TRBJ2-7; 7 nucleotides align to TRBD2. The CDR3 covers 13 residues. Germline V lookup: CDR1 SGHAT, CDR2 FQNNGV. Losses at the gene ends were 4 bases for V and 7 bases for J; bases not matched to a gene: 7. The CDR3 here is CASSYGGLGEQYF. The CDR3 coding sequence is TGTGCCAGCAGCTACGGGGGGTTAGGTGAGCAGTACTTC.

This sequence joins TRBV7-6 and TRBJ2-5; TRBD2 aligns across 8 bases. This CDR3 is 17 amino acids long. The germline CDR1 and CDR2 sequences are SGHVS and FNYEAQ. V lost 5 bases, J lost 1 base, and 12 bases stayed unmatched. The CDR3 nucleotides are TGTGCCAGCAGCCCCGGACTAGCCCCAAGGGGCCAAGAGACCCAGTACTTC. Protein sequence: CASSPGLAPRGQETQYF.

This clone was seen only once. This rearrangement joins TRBV27 to TRBJ2-5, with 8 bases that match TRBD1. Germline assignment: CDR1 MNHEY and CDR2 SMNVEV (reference sequence). V shed 6 bases, J shed 1 base, and the junction held 7 bases outside the gene matches. The CDR3 covers 15 residues. CDR3 amino acids: CASSSWTGSQETQYF. The CDR3, as DNA: TGTGCCAGCAGCTCTTGGACAGGGTCCCAAGAGACCCAGTACTTC.

The chain has TRBV9 and TRBJ2-7; 7 bases fit TRBD1. J lost 8 bases, V lost 4 bases, and 12 bases had no gene match. Germline CDR1 SGDLS, CDR2 YYNGEE. The CDR3 length is 14 residues. The CDR3 DNA sequence: TGTGCCAGCAGCCCCCATCCTCCGGGACAGCAGCAGTACTTC. Protein sequence: CASSPHPPGQQQYF. Complete variable domain (other parts from reference TRBV9 and TRBJ2-7): DSGVTQTPKHLITATGQRVTLRCSPRSGDLSVYWYQQSLDQGLQFLIQYYNGEERAKGNILERFSAQQFPDLHSELNLSSLELGDSALYFCASSPHPPGQQQYFGPGTRLTVT.